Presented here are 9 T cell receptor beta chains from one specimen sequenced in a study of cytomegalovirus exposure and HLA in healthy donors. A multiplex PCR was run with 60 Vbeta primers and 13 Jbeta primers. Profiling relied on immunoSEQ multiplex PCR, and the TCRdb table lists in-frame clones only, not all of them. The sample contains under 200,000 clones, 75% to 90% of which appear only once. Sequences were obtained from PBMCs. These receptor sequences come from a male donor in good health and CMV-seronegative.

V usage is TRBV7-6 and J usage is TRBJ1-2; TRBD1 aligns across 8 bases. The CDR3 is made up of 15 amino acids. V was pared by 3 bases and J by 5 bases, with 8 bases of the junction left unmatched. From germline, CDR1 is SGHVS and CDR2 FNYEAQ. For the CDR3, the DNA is TGTGCCAGCAGCTTGGGTCAGGGGGCGACTTATGGCTACACCTTC. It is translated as CASSLGQGATYGYTF.

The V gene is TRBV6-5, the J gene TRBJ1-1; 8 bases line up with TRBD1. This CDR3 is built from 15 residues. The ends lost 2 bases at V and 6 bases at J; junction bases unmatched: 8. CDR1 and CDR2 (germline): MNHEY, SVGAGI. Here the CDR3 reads CASSYQTGAKAEAFF. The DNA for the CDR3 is TGTGCCAGCAGTTACCAGACAGGGGCGAAGGCTGAAGCTTTCTTT.

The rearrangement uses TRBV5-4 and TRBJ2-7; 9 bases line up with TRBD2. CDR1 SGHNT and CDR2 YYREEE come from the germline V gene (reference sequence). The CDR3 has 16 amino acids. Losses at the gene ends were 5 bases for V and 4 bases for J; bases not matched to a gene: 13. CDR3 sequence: CASSFLRGGARYEQYF. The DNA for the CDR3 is TGTGCCAGCAGTTTTTTACGCGGGGGGGCTCGATACGAGCAGTACTTC.

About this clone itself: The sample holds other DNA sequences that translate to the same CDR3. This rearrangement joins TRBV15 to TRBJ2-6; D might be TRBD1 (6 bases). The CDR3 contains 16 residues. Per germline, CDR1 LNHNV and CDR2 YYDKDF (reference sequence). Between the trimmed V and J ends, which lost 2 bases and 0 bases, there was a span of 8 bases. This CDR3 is CATSRTGSSGANVLTF. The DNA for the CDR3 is TGTGCCACCAGCAGAACAGGGTCCTCTGGGGCCAACGTCCTGACTTTC.

The CDR3 sequence is CASSPTRGARGYTF. As DNA, the CDR3 is TGCGCCAGCAGCCCTACGCGGGGGGCCCGGGGCTACACCTTC. The chain uses TRBV4-3 and TRBJ1-2, with D perhaps TRBD1 (6 bases). This CDR3 region has 14 residues. CDR1 and CDR2 (germline): LGHNA, YSLEER. Trimming stripped 4 bases from V and 8 bases from J, with 17 bases between.

CDR3 sequence: CASSPGQQTTNEKLFF. The CDR3 DNA follows: TGTGCCAGCAGCCCTGGACAGCAGACAACTAATGAAAAACTGTTTTTT. V is TRBV7-9 and J is TRBJ1-4; TRBD1 might be the D (6 bases). The V end was cut by 5 bases, the J end by 0 bases, with 13 bases between. Per germline, CDR1 SEHNR and CDR2 FQNEAQ (reference sequence). CDR3 size: 16 residues.

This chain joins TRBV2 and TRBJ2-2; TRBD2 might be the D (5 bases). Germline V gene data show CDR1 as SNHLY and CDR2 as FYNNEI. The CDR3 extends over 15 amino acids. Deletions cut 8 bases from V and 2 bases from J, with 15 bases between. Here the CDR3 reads CASGERATNTGELFF. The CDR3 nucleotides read TGTGCCAGCGGGGAGAGGGCCACCAACACCGGGGAGCTGTTTTTT.

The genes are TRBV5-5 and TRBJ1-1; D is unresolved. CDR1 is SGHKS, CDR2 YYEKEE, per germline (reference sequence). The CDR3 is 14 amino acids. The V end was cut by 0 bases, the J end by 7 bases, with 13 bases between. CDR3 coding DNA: TGTGCCAGCAGCTTGGTGGCGGGGAAGTTTGAAGCTTTCTTT. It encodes CASSLVAGKFEAFF.

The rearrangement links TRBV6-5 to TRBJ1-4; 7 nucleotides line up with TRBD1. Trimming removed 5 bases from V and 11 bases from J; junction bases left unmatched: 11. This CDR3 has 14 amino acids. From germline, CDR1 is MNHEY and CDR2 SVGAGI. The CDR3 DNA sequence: TGTGCCAGCAGTCCGACAGGGACTCAAGGGAAACTGTTTTTT. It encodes CASSPTGTQGKLFF.